The 23 T cell receptor beta chains listed next were all sequenced from one sample in a study of shared clonotypes between healthy human individuals. TCRdb keeps only in-frame clones here, not all; method: immunoSEQ multiplex PCR. The profile shows under 1,900,000 clones, less than 99% of them singletons. Sequenced: naive CD4+ T cells sorted from blood. As for subset: CD45RA+ positively selected. These receptors were collected from a man aged 25-40 years in good health.

The V gene is TRBV4-3, the J gene TRBJ2-1; TRBD2 aligns across 8 bases. The CDR3 is made up of 15 amino acids. The germline V gene has CDR1 LGHNA and CDR2 YSLEER. V lost 5 bases, J lost 4 bases, and 7 bases stayed unmatched. CDR3 residues: CASSETSGRYNEQFF. CDR3 DNA: TGCGCCAGCAGCGAAACAAGCGGGAGATACAATGAGCAGTTCTTC.

The chain combines TRBV2 with TRBJ2-5; 9 nucleotides agree with TRBD2. The V segment lost 5 bases and the J segment 1 base; nucleotides outside the gene matches: 5. Germline V lookup: CDR1 SNHLY, CDR2 FYNNEI. This CDR3 is built from 15 residues. CDR3 region: CASSQGLAPQETQYF. CDR3 sequence (DNA): TGTGCCAGCAGTCAGGGACTAGCCCCCCAAGAGACCCAGTACTTC.

This clone has just one count. The V call is TRBV28, the J call TRBJ2-5, with TRBD2 matching 8 bases. CDR3 length: 13 residues. V lost 6 bases to trimming and J lost 5 bases; unmatched junction nucleotides: 5. Germline CDR1 and CDR2: MDHEN and SYDVKM. The CDR3 is CASRASGRETQYF. For the CDR3, the DNA is TGTGCCAGCAGGGCTAGCGGGCGGGAGACCCAGTACTTC.

The CDR3 nucleotides read TGTGCCAGTAGTATGGTAGCGGGGCAGATATCGACAGATACGCAGTATTTT. Amino acid sequence: CASSMVAGQISTDTQYF. V usage is TRBV19 and J usage is TRBJ2-3, with TRBD2 matching 8 bases. The germline V gene encodes CDR1 LNHDA and CDR2 SQIVND (reference sequence). The CDR3 spans 17 residues. Trimming removed 3 bases from V and 3 bases from J; junction bases left unmatched: 11.

The CDR3 spells CASSPTHGEQYF. The DNA for the CDR3 is TGTGCCAGCAGTCCCACACACGGCGAGCAGTACTTC. The chain employs TRBV6-1 and TRBJ2-7; the D is unclear. Germline V gene sequence: CDR1 MNHNS, CDR2 SASEGT. This CDR3 spans 12 amino acids. V was clipped by 5 bases and J by 6 bases, with 11 bases between them.

In regard to this clone: Other DNA sequences from this sample encode an identical CDR3 as well. V usage is TRBV6-5 and J usage is TRBJ2-7, with 7 bases fitting TRBD1. Germline V gene sequence: CDR1 MNHEY, CDR2 SVGAGI. The CDR3 length is 14 residues. The trim removed 4 bases at V and 3 bases at J, leaving 6 bases unmatched. The chain's CDR3 is CASSSPGQSYEQYF. The CDR3 bases are TGTGCCAGCAGTTCCCCGGGACAGAGCTACGAGCAGTACTTC.

This chain joins TRBV5-1 and TRBJ1-3, with a weak D call TRBD1 (5 bases). The germline CDR1 and CDR2 sequences are SGHRS and YFSETQ. V was clipped by 2 bases and J by 3 bases, with 12 bases between them. The CDR3 is made up of 15 amino acids. The CDR3 sequence is CASSLGVSNGNTIYF. The CDR3 nucleotides are TGCGCCAGCAGCTTAGGGGTATCGAATGGAAACACCATATATTTT.

The V gene is TRBV7-9, the J gene TRBJ2-7; 10 bases fit TRBD2. J was trimmed by 3 bases and V by 2 bases; bases with no gene match: 10. The CDR3 has 17 residues. The germline CDR1 and CDR2 sequences are SEHNR and FQNEAQ (reference sequence). CDR3 loop: CASSLLASGRTGYEQYF. The CDR3 DNA is TGTGCCAGCAGCTTACTCGCTAGCGGGAGAACCGGCTACGAGCAGTACTTC.

The rearrangement links TRBV13 to TRBJ2-1, with 8 bases matching TRBD2. Trimming cost V 5 bases and J 7 bases; bases outside gene matches: 22. This CDR3 region has 19 residues. CDR1 is PRHDT and CDR2 is FYEKMQ in the germline V gene (reference sequence). CDR3: CASSALTSENFVGWNEQFF. CDR3 in DNA: TGTGCCAGCAGCGCCTTGACTAGCGAAAATTTCGTTGGGTGGAATGAGCAGTTCTTC. Based on the CDR3 plus reference TRBV13 and TRBJ2-1, the full variable domain is AAGVIQSPRHLIKEKRETATLKCYPIPRHDTVYWYQQGPGQDPQFLISFYEKMQSDKGSIPDRFSAQQFSDYHSELNMSSLELGDSALYFCASSALTSENFVGWNEQFFGPGTRLTVL.

The J gene is TRBJ2-5, the V gene TRBV19, with TRBD1 identical over 7 bases. The CDR3 runs to 16 residues. Germline-derived CDR1 and CDR2 are LNHDA and SQIVND (reference sequence). After removal of 4 bases from V and 2 bases from J, the junction contained 10 bases not matched to a gene. CDR3 loop: CASSKGPGQPQETQYF. The CDR3 region has the DNA TGTGCCAGTAGTAAGGGACCGGGACAGCCTCAAGAGACCCAGTACTTC.

The rearrangement uses TRBV10-3 and TRBJ2-7; D gene ambiguous. Germline loops: CDR1 ENHRY, CDR2 SYGVKD. The germline V and J ends were trimmed by 2 bases and 3 bases, with 11 bases remaining between them. The CDR3 covers 14 residues. CDR3 amino acids: CAISEAPPVYEQYF. The CDR3 DNA reads TGTGCCATCAGTGAGGCCCCCCCGGTCTACGAGCAGTACTTC.

The genes are TRBV7-2 and TRBJ1-5; 7 bases fit TRBD1. The CDR3 spans 15 residues. The V gene end was trimmed by 5 bases and the J gene end by 0 bases; junction bases not matched to a gene: 4. Germline V CDR1 and CDR2: SGHTA, FQGNSA. CDR3 sequence (DNA): TGTGCCAGCAGCGTCCGGGACAGTAGCAATCAGCCCCAGCATTTT. Residues: CASSVRDSSNQPQHF.

As to this clone: Additional DNA sequences in this sample encode the identical CDR3. The rearrangement links TRBV10-3 to TRBJ1-5; tentatively, D is TRBD1 (6 bases). Trimming shortened V by 2 bases and J by 2 bases, and 7 bases separated the two germline ends. This CDR3 spans 14 amino acids. In germline, CDR1 is ENHRY, CDR2 SYGVKD. CDR3 residues: CAISERQGNQPQHF. DNA of the CDR3: TGTGCCATCAGTGAGCGACAGGGCAATCAGCCCCAGCATTTT.

The rearrangement uses TRBV7-3 and TRBJ2-3, with D tentatively TRBD1 or TRBD2 (5 bases each). V shed 1 base and J shed 5 bases, with 10 bases lying between them. The CDR3 sequence is 14 residues long. Looked up from germline, CDR1 is SGHTA and CDR2 is FQGTGA. The CDR3 DNA sequence: TGTGCCAGCAGCTTAAATCTTGGGGGAGATACGCAGTATTTT. Translating gives CASSLNLGGDTQYF.

The chain has TRBV6-5 and TRBJ1-1; D gene ambiguous. CDR1 MNHEY and CDR2 SVGAGI come from the germline V gene. The CDR3 runs 14 residues. V dropped 6 bases and J dropped 0 bases, with 11 bases sitting between them. This CDR3 reads CASRLRLLNTEAFF. CDR3 coding DNA: TGTGCCAGCAGGCTCAGGTTATTGAACACTGAAGCTTTCTTT.

The chain links TRBV18 to TRBJ2-6, with D unresolved. Germline values: CDR1 KGHSH, CDR2 LQKENI. V dropped 6 bases and J dropped 3 bases, with 12 bases sitting between them. CDR3 size: 15 residues. DNA of the CDR3: TGTGCCAGCTCTCCCGGTCTGCTTGGGGCCAACGTCCTGACTTTC. It codes for CASSPGLLGANVLTF.

Remarks on this clone: Other DNA sequences in the same sample also yield this CDR3. This chain joins TRBV18 and TRBJ1-1; no reliable D call. CDR1 is KGHSH and CDR2 is LQKENI in the germline V gene. The CDR3 is 15 residues long. Trimming pared 3 bases from V and 1 base from J, leaving 12 bases between. The CDR3 DNA reads TGTGCCAGCTCACCGCCCTCTATCCGGAACACTGAAGCTTTCTTT. This codes for CASSPPSIRNTEAFF.

This chain uses TRBV6-5 with TRBJ2-1, with D unresolved. This CDR3 region has 13 residues. From germline, CDR1 is MNHEY and CDR2 SVGAGI. The ends were cut back, 0 bases at V and 7 bases at J, with 7 bases in the middle. The CDR3 sequence: CASSYSLENEQFF. In DNA form, the CDR3 reads TGTGCCAGCAGTTACTCCCTCGAAAATGAGCAGTTCTTC.

Details on this clone: The germline gene is not matched at one end of the junction; a read error may be the cause. The rearrangement joins TRBV5-4 to TRBJ2-7, with TRBD2 matching 12 bases. The CDR3 covers 12 residues. The V gene's germline CDR1 is SGHNT and CDR2 YYREEE (reference sequence). The CDR3 here is CASSGGLAGMSF. The CDR3 nucleotides read TGTGCCAGCAGCGGCGGACTAGCGGGAATGTCTTTC.

This chain connects TRBV28 to TRBJ1-2; tentatively, D is TRBD1 (6 bases). The CDR3 is 15 amino acids. Trimming took off 6 bases at V and 2 bases at J, with 16 bases between the two ends. CDR1 is MDHEN, CDR2 SYDVKM, per germline. This CDR3 reads CASRIPGGRNYGYTF. The DNA of the CDR3 is TGTGCCAGCAGAATCCCCGGGGGCCGGAACTATGGCTACACCTTC.

The chain has TRBV5-6 and TRBJ2-2; no clear D gene. Germline V gene sequence: CDR1 SGHDT, CDR2 YYEEEE. The V and J ends lost 1 base and 1 base respectively, with 5 bases between them. The CDR3 has 14 amino acids. CDR3 nucleotide sequence: TGTGCCAGCAGCTTGTTCATGAACACCGGGGAGCTGTTTTTT. Encoded protein: CASSLFMNTGELFF.

This clone occurred once. The rearrangement joins TRBV18 to TRBJ1-5; no reliable D call. V was shortened by 6 bases and J by 3 bases, with 12 bases between the two germline ends. The CDR3 sequence is 14 residues long. Germline CDR1 reads KGHSH; CDR2 reads LQKENI. The CDR3 spells CASSPWQTNQPQHF. The CDR3 nucleotides are TGTGCCAGCTCTCCCTGGCAGACCAATCAGCCCCAGCATTTT.

The CDR3 region is CASSESVGLNYGYTF. The CDR3 nucleotides are TGTGCCAGCAGTGAATCTGTCGGCCTCAACTATGGCTACACCTTC. The V call is TRBV2, the J call TRBJ1-2; no firm D call. V lost 2 bases and J 2 bases, leaving 12 bases between the germline ends. The CDR3 consists of 15 residues. Germline V gene data show CDR1 as SNHLY and CDR2 as FYNNEI.